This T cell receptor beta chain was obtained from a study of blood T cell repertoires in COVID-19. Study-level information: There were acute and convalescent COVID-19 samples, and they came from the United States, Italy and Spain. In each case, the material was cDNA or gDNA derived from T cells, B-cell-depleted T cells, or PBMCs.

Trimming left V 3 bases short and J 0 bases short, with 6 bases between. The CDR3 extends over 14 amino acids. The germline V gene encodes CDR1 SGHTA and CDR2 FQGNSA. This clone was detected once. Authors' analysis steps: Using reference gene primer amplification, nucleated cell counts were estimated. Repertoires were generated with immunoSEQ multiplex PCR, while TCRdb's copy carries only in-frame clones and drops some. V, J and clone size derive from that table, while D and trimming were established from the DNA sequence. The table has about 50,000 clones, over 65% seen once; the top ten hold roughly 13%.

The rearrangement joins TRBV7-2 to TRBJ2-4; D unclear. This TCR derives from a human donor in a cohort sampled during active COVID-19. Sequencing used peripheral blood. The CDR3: CASSFPIAKNIQYF. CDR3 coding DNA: TGTGCCAGCAGCTTCCCTATAGCCAAAAACATTCAGTACTTC.